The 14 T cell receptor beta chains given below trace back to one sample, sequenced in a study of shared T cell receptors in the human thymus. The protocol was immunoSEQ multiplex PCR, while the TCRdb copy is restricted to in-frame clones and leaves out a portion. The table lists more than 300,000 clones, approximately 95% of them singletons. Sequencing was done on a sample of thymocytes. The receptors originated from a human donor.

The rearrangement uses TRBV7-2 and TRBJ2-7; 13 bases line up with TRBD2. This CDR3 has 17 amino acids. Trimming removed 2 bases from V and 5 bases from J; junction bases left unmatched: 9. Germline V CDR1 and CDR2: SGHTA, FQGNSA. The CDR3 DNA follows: TGTGCCAGCAGCTTAAGGACTAGCGGGAGAACCCTCCACGAGCAGTACTTC. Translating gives CASSLRTSGRTLHEQYF.

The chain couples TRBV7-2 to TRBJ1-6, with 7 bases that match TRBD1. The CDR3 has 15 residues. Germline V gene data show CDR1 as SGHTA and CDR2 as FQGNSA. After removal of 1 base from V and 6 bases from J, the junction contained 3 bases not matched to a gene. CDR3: CASSLGQGGNSPLHF. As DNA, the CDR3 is TGTGCCAGCAGCTTAGGCCAGGGGGGTAATTCACCCCTCCACTTT. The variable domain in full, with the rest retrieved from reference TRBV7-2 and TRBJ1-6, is GAGVSQSPSNKVTEKGKDVELRCDPISGHTALYWYRQSLGQGLEFLIYFQGNSAPDKSGLPSDRFSAERTGGSVSTLTIQRTQQEDSAVYLCASSLGQGGNSPLHFGNGTRLTVT.

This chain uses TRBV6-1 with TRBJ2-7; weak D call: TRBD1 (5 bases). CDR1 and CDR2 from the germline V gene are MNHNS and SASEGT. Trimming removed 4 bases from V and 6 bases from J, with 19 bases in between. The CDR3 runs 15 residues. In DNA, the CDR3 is TGTGCCAGCAGTGGGGGCTCTGCCCCAGCCAGCGAGCAGTACTTC. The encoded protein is CASSGGSAPASEQYF.

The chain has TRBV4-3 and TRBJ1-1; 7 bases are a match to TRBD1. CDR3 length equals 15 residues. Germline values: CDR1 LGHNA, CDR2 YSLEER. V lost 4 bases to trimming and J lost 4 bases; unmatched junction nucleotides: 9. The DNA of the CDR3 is TGCGCCAGCAGCCTGAAACAACCAGGGGGCACTGAAGCTTTCTTT. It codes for CASSLKQPGGTEAFF.

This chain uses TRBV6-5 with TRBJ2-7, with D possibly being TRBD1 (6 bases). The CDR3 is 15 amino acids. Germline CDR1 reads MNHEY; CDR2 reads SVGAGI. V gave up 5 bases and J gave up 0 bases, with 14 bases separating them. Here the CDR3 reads CASSHGQTHSYEQYF. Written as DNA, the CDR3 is TGTGCCAGCAGTCATGGACAGACCCACTCCTACGAGCAGTACTTC.

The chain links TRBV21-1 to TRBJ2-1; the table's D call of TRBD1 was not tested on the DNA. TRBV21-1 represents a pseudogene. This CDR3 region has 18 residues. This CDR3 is CASSKALKSGQIYNEQFF. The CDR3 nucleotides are TGTGCCAGCAGCAAAGCGCTCAAGTCCGGACAGATATACAATGAGCAGTTCTTC.

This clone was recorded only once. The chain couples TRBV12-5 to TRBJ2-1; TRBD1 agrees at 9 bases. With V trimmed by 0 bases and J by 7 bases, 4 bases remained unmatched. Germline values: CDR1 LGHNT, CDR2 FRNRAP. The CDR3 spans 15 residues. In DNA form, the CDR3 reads TGTGCTAGTGGTTTGGTAGCACAGGGGGCGAATGAGCAGTTCTTC. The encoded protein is CASGLVAQGANEQFF.

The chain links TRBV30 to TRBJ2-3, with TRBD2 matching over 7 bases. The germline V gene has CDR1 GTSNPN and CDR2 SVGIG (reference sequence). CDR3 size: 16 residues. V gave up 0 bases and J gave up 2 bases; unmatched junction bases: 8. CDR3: CAWSVRSGKSTDTQYF. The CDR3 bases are TGTGCCTGGAGTGTACGGAGCGGGAAATCCACAGATACGCAGTATTTT.

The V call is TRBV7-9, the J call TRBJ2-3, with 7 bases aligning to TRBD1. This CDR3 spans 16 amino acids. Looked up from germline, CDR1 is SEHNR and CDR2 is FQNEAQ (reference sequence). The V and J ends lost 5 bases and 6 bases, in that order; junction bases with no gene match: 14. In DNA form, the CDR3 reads TGTGCCAGCAGCCCCCTTAGGGGGCTCGTAGAGGATACGCAGTATTTT. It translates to CASSPLRGLVEDTQYF.

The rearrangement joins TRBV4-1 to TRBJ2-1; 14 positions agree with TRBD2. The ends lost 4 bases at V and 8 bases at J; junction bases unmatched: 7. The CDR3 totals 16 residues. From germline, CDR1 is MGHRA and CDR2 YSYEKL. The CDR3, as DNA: TGCGCCAGCAGCCCGACTAGCGGGAGGGCCGGGCATGAGCAGTTCTTC. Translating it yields CASSPTSGRAGHEQFF.

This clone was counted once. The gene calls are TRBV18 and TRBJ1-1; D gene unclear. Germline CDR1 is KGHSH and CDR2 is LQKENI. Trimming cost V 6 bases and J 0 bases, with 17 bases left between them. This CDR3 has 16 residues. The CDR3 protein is CASSLPPAFLNTEAFF. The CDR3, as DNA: TGTGCCAGCTCCCTACCCCCAGCATTTTTGAACACTGAAGCTTTCTTT.

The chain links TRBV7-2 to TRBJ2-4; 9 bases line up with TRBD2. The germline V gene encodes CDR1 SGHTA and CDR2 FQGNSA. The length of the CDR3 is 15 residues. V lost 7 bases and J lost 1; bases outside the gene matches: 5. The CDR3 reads CASTVAGVAKNIQYF. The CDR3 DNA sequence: TGTGCCAGCACGGTAGCGGGAGTGGCCAAAAACATTCAGTACTTC.

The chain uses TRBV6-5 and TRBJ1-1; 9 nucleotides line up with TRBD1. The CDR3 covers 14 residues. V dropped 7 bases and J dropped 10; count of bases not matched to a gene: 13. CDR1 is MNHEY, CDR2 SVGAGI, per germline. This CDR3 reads CASTHRDRDAGAFF. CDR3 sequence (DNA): TGTGCCAGCACCCACCGGGACAGGGACGCGGGAGCTTTCTTT.

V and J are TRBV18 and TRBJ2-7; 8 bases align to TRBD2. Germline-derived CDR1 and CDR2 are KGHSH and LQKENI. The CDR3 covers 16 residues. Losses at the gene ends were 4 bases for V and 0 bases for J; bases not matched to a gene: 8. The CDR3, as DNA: TGTGCCAGCTCACGGGCTAGCGGGTACAGCTCCTACGAGCAGTACTTC. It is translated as CASSRASGYSSYEQYF.